These 28 T cell receptor beta chains were sequenced from one sample in a study of CD8 T cells in Susac syndrome. RNA, at about 0.45 to 1 ug, was reverse transcribed with random hexamers. TCRdb re-called the immunoSEQ multiplex PCR reads with MiXCR, one entry per CDR3 protein. The table lists around 200,000 distinct CDR3 sequences, about 94% of them singletons. Specimen: CD8+ T cells from PBMCs. Every receptor here comes from a human donor with multiple sclerosis.

The V and J genes are TRBV7-9 and TRBJ1-2; D not resolved. This CDR3 has 15 amino acids. The germline CDR1 and CDR2 sequences are SEHNR and FQNEAQ (reference sequence). Trimming pared 5 bases from V and 3 bases from J, leaving 16 bases between. The CDR3 bases are TGTGCCAGCAGCCCATCTACGGGAAAGGACTATGGCTACACCTTC. Its translation: CASSPSTGKDYGYTF.

With respect to this clonotype: At one end the junction does not follow the germline gene, possibly because of a read error. The chain has TRBV7-7 and TRBJ2-7; tentative D call: TRBD2 (6 bases). The V gene's germline CDR1 is SSHAT and CDR2 FNYEAQ (reference sequence). There are 13 residues in the CDR3. CDR3 protein: CASSLIRGGEQYF. DNA for the CDR3: TGTGCTAGCAGCTTAATCCGGGGAGGAGAGCAGTACTTC.

This chain joins TRBV19 and TRBJ1-1; possible D gene TRBD1, 5 bases. Germline-derived CDR1 and CDR2 are LNHDA and SQIVND (reference sequence). CDR3 size: 14 residues. V was trimmed by 7 bases and J by 11 bases, leaving 23 bases between them. DNA of the CDR3: TGTGCCAGTACCCCATCTTGGGGGAATCGGTATGCTTTCTTT. As protein: CASTPSWGNRYAFF.

V and J are TRBV7-8 and TRBJ2-1; the D call may be TRBD1 or TRBD2 (5 bases each). Germline CDR1 and CDR2: SGHVS and FQNEAQ. CDR3 length: 18 residues. Trimming cost V 3 bases and J 7 bases, with 25 bases left between them. CDR3 coding DNA: TGTGCCAGCAGCTTGATGACGGGAACAGGAGTTTCTGGGAATGAGCAGTTCTTC. It yields the protein CASSLMTGTGVSGNEQFF.

The chain couples TRBV2 to TRBJ2-4; TRBD1 agrees at 10 bases. Germline lookup yields CDR1 SNHLY and CDR2 FYNNEI. The CDR3 spans 20 residues. The junction had 19 bases not matched to a gene; V was cut back by 8 bases and J by 0 bases. CDR3 DNA sequence: TGTGCCAGCGTTTGGACAACCGGGACAGGGGCATCTCTAGCCAAAAACATTCAGTACTTC. It is translated as CASVWTTGTGASLAKNIQYF. Filled out from reference TRBV2 and TRBJ2-4, the complete variable domain reads EPEVTQTPSHQVTQMGQEVILRCVPISNHLYFYWYRQILGQKVEFLVSFYNNEISEKSEIFDDQFSVERPDGSNFTLKIRSTKLEDSAMYFCASVWTTGTGASLAKNIQYFGAGTRLSVL.

The rearrangement uses TRBV30 and TRBJ2-7; no firm D call. The CDR3 spans 14 residues. Trimming left V 1 base short and J 3 bases short, with 13 bases between. Germline CDR1 is GTSNPN and CDR2 is SVGIG (reference sequence). CDR3: CAWSEYSSVYEQYF. CDR3 sequence (DNA): TGTGCCTGGAGTGAGTACAGCTCAGTCTACGAGCAGTACTTC.

The genes are TRBV9 and TRBJ1-1; a weak D match, TRBD1 (6 bases). Trimming took 3 bases from V and 1 from J, leaving 13 bases between them. The CDR3 sequence is 15 residues long. Germline-derived CDR1 and CDR2 are SGDLS and YYNGEE. The CDR3 here is CASSGTRDTNTEAFF. DNA for the CDR3: TGTGCCAGCAGCGGAACCCGGGACACGAACACTGAAGCTTTCTTT.

The V gene is TRBV28, the J gene TRBJ2-1, with 9 bases aligning to TRBD2. The germline V gene encodes CDR1 MDHEN and CDR2 SYDVKM. Trimming took 7 bases from V and 8 from J; bases not matched to a gene: 12. The CDR3 has 15 amino acids. The DNA for the CDR3 is TGTGCCAGCAACTTTCCTTCTAGCGGGAATGATGAGCAGTTCTTC. It is translated as CASNFPSSGNDEQFF.

This chain links TRBV12-3 or TRBV12-4 with TRBJ1-1; tentative D call: TRBD1 (5 bases). The CDR3 is made up of 12 amino acids. DNA of the CDR3: TGTGCGACAGAAGCCTTGAACACTGAAGCTTTCTTT. Residues: CATEALNTEAFF.

This sequence joins TRBV15 and TRBJ2-3; 7 bases are a match to TRBD2. V lost 0 bases, J lost 3 bases, and 12 bases stayed unmatched. The germline V gene has CDR1 LNHNV and CDR2 YYDKDF (reference sequence). This CDR3 comprises 18 residues. DNA for the CDR3: TGTGCCACCAGCAGAGAGCGACCCAGCGGGACCGAAACAGATACGCAGTATTTT. This encodes CATSRERPSGTETDTQYF.

The gene calls are TRBV12-3 or TRBV12-4 and TRBJ1-5, with D perhaps TRBD1 (6 bases). This CDR3 has 14 amino acids. Trimming shortened V by 6 bases and J by 3 bases, and 12 bases separated the two germline ends. CDR3 nucleotide sequence: TGTGCCAGCAGGGTGGGACAACACAATCAGCCCCAGCATTTT. This translates into CASRVGQHNQPQHF.

The chain links TRBV30 to TRBJ2-7, with D possibly being TRBD1 (5 bases). The CDR3 is made up of 14 amino acids. Per germline, CDR1 GTSNPN and CDR2 SVGIG (reference sequence). Trimming took 0 bases from V and 5 from J, leaving 14 bases between them. CDR3 DNA: TGTGCCTGGAGTGTAGGGCAGGGAAAAGACGAGCAGTACTTC. Translation: CAWSVGQGKDEQYF.

The chain joins TRBV7-8 to TRBJ2-3; possibly TRBD2 for D (5 bases). In germline, CDR1 is SGHVS, CDR2 FQNEAQ. Trimming removed 2 bases from V and 2 bases from J, with 11 bases in between. The CDR3 covers 15 residues. The CDR3 DNA follows: TGTGCCAGCAGCTTAACCCGACTACCCACAGATACGCAGTATTTT. Protein: CASSLTRLPTDTQYF.

The chain recombines TRBV10-3 with TRBJ2-3, with 7 bases matching TRBD1. The ends lost 6 bases at V and 2 bases at J; junction bases unmatched: 11. Germline values: CDR1 ENHRY, CDR2 SYGVKD. This CDR3 comprises 16 residues. The CDR3 DNA sequence: TGTGCCATCAGGACGGGACAGACCGAGGACACAGATACGCAGTATTTT. Amino acids: CAIRTGQTEDTDTQYF.

The J gene is TRBJ2-1, the V gene TRBV2; 9 nucleotides align to TRBD1. V lost 6 bases, J lost 1 base, and 7 bases stayed unmatched. Germline V lookup: CDR1 SNHLY, CDR2 FYNNEI. This CDR3 is 16 amino acids long. The CDR3 DNA sequence: TGTGCCAGCAGCCAAGGACAGGGGAAGTCCTACAATGAGCAGTTCTTC. This gives the protein CASSQGQGKSYNEQFF.

The sample holds a few counts of this clonotype. The J gene is TRBJ2-7, the V gene TRBV30; D may be TRBD2 (5 bases). Trimming took 7 bases from V and 5 from J, leaving 12 bases between them. The CDR3 spans 11 residues. Germline CDR1 GTSNPN, CDR2 SVGIG (reference sequence). CDR3 coding DNA: TGTGCCTCCTCGTCGACTAACGAGCAGTACTTC. This gives the protein CASSSTNEQYF.

The CDR3 loop is CASSELPGGLNTEAFF. As DNA, the CDR3 is TGTGCCAGCAGCGAGCTCCCAGGGGGGCTGAACACTGAAGCTTTCTTT. The rearrangement uses TRBV27 and TRBJ1-1; 7 bases line up with TRBD1. In germline, CDR1 is MNHEY, CDR2 SMNVEV (reference sequence). The CDR3 is 16 residues long. V trimming: 6 bases; J trimming: 0 bases; junction bases outside the gene matches: 10.

The rearrangement links TRBV30 to TRBJ2-1; 7 bases map to TRBD2. Trimming cost V 0 bases and J 9 bases; bases outside gene matches: 11. Germline assignment: CDR1 GTSNPN and CDR2 SVGIG (reference sequence). There are 15 residues in the CDR3. DNA of the CDR3: TGTGCCTGGAGTGTGGGCGGGGGATCCGCCGGTGAGCAGTTCTTC. It yields the protein CAWSVGGGSAGEQFF.

The chain combines TRBV13 with TRBJ2-1; the match to TRBD2 covers 7 bases. This CDR3 spans 14 amino acids. The V gene's germline CDR1 is PRHDT and CDR2 FYEKMQ (reference sequence). V shed 5 bases and J 15 bases; nucleotides not matched to a gene: 16. The CDR3 spells CASSSQRDPLLTFF. The CDR3 DNA follows: TGTGCCAGCAGCAGCCAGCGGGACCCACTGTTGACGTTCTTC.

CDR3 residues: CSARDRSSDTQYF. Here the CDR3 DNA reads TGCAGTGCTAGAGATCGGTCTTCAGATACGCAGTATTTT. The chain links TRBV20-1 to TRBJ2-3; D is ambiguous. Trimming left V 0 bases short and J 4 bases short, with 8 bases between. There are 13 residues in the CDR3. Germline V gene data show CDR1 as DFQATT and CDR2 as SNEGSKA (reference sequence).

The chain carries TRBV20-1 and TRBJ2-1; D gene ambiguous. CDR1 is DFQATT and CDR2 is SNEGSKA in the germline V gene (reference sequence). The CDR3 length is 11 residues. Trimming stripped 6 bases from V and 8 bases from J, with 11 bases between. For the CDR3, the DNA is TGCAGTGCAGATGACGGAGATGAGCAGTTCTTC. Encoded protein: CSADDGDEQFF.

The V call is TRBV2, the J call TRBJ1-1; D unclear. Germline-derived CDR1 and CDR2 are SNHLY and FYNNEI. Trimming took off 6 bases at V and 1 base at J, with 9 bases between the two ends. The CDR3 is 13 residues long. The CDR3 loop reads CASRSDGNTEAFF. CDR3 nucleotide sequence: TGTGCCAGCAGATCGGACGGGAACACTGAAGCTTTCTTT.

This clonotype was seen a few times. The chain couples TRBV7-9 to TRBJ2-7, with unresolved D. Trimming took 3 bases from V and 4 from J, leaving 7 bases between them. This CDR3 contains 12 residues. Per germline, CDR1 SEHNR and CDR2 FQNEAQ (reference sequence). This CDR3 reads CASSLRGYEQYF. The CDR3 DNA sequence: TGTGCCAGCAGCTTGCGTGGTTACGAGCAGTACTTC. The whole variable domain, filled in from reference TRBV7-9 and TRBJ2-7, reads DTGVSQNPRHKITKRGQNVTFRCDPISEHNRLYWYRQTLGQGPEFLTYFQNEAQLEKSRLLSDRFSAERPKGSFSTLEIQRTEQGDSAMYLCASSLRGYEQYFGPGTRLTVT.

CDR3 DNA: TGTGCCAGCAGCTCTGGAAGACAGAAAAACTATGGCTACACCTTC. It translates to CASSSGRQKNYGYTF. The chain employs TRBV13 and TRBJ1-2, with a weak D call TRBD1 (5 bases). This CDR3 has 15 residues. Trimming took 4 bases from V and 2 from J, leaving 14 bases between them. Germline V gene lookup returns CDR1 PRHDT and CDR2 FYEKMQ (reference sequence).

This chain joins TRBV4-1 and TRBJ1-2; TRBD1 might be the D (5 bases). Per germline, CDR1 MGHRA and CDR2 YSYEKL. With 10 bases removed from V and 8 bases from J, the gap between germline ends came to 14 bases. The CDR3 loop spans 11 amino acids. This CDR3 reads CATAQGGGYTF. The CDR3 DNA follows: TGCGCCACTGCGCAGGGAGGGGGCTACACCTTC.

V and J are TRBV27 and TRBJ2-7; weak D call: TRBD2 (6 bases). The germline gives CDR1 MNHEY, CDR2 SMNVEV (reference sequence). Trimming removed 3 bases from V and 2 bases from J, with 11 bases in between. The CDR3 has 14 amino acids. CDR3 protein: CASSFSGRPYEQYF. CDR3 in DNA: TGTGCCAGCAGTTTCTCGGGGAGGCCCTACGAGCAGTACTTC.

The chain joins TRBV5-4 to TRBJ2-1; D unclear. The CDR3 contains 15 residues. CDR1 and CDR2 (germline): SGHNT, YYREEE (reference sequence). With 2 bases removed from V and 5 bases from J, the gap between germline ends came to 14 bases. The CDR3 DNA reads as TGTGCCAGCAGCTTCGGTCGATCGCGAGACAATGAGCAGTTCTTC. Translation gives CASSFGRSRDNEQFF. The whole variable domain, filled in from reference TRBV5-4 and TRBJ2-1, reads ETGVTQSPTHLIKTRGQQVTLRCSSQSGHNTVSWYQQALGQGPQFIFQYYREEENGRGNFPPRFSGLQFPNYSSELNVNALELDDSALYLCASSFGRSRDNEQFFGPGTRLTVL.

The gene calls are TRBV28 and TRBJ2-7; the D gene is possibly TRBD2 (5 bases). Germline V gene data show CDR1 as MDHEN and CDR2 as SYDVKM. The CDR3 covers 17 residues. V lost 5 bases and J lost 6, with 26 bases in between. In DNA, the CDR3 is TGTGCCAGCAGTGGGAGTCGTAGCGAGGGCCCCCCTGGCGAGCAGTACTTC. The encoded protein is CASSGSRSEGPPGEQYF.